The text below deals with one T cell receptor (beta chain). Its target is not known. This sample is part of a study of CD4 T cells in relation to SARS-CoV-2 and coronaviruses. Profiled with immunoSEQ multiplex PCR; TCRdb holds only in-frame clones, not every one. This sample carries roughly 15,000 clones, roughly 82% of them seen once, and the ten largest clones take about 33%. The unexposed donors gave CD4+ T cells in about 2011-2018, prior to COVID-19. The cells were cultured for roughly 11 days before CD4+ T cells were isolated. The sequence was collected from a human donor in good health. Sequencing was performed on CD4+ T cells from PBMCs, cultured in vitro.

CDR3 coding DNA: TGTGCCAGCAGCGTAGGGGGAATAGGGGGTAACACCGGGGAGCTGTTTTTT. Translation gives CASSVGGIGGNTGELFF. V and J are TRBV9 and TRBJ2-2; D is possibly TRBD1 (6 bases). The CDR3 totals 17 residues. Trimming pared 0 bases from V and 2 bases from J, leaving 14 bases between. Germline V gene lookup returns CDR1 SGDLS and CDR2 YYNGEE.